These 30 T cell receptor beta chains came from one sample sequenced in a study of CD8 T cells in Susac syndrome. An amount of RNA that ranged from 0.5 to 1 ug was reverse transcribed with random hexamers. Using its own MiXCR run on the immunoSEQ multiplex PCR reads, TCRdb lists one record per CDR3 protein. The table has some 140,000 distinct CDR3 sequences, around 90% seen once. The sample comprised CD8+ T cells from PBMCs. The receptors here all came from a human donor with multiple sclerosis.

V and J are TRBV25-1 and TRBJ2-4; no firm D call. From germline, CDR1 is MGHDK and CDR2 SYGVNS. This CDR3 is 12 amino acids long. With 4 bases removed from V and 8 bases from J, the gap between germline ends came to 9 bases. The CDR3 DNA reads TGTGCCAGCAGTGTAGGGTCCCACATTCAGTACTTC. Translating gives CASSVGSHIQYF.

The chain employs TRBV6-2 or TRBV6-3 and TRBJ2-3; TRBD2 matches 7 bases. V shed 4 bases, J shed 14 bases, and the junction held 6 bases outside the gene matches. This CDR3 contains 11 residues. Germline CDR1 and CDR2: MNHEY and SVGEGT. The CDR3 bases are TGTGCCAGCAGTTCTCTAGCGGCACCGTATTTT. Its protein product is CASSSLAAPYF.

The V call is TRBV5-4, the J call TRBJ2-5; perhaps TRBD2 as D (6 bases). This CDR3 is 15 amino acids long. With 4 bases removed from V and 4 bases from J, the gap between germline ends came to 17 bases. CDR1 and CDR2 from the germline V gene are SGHNT and YYREEE (reference sequence). The DNA of the CDR3 is TGTGCCAGCAGCGGACGGGAGTACGGTGGAGAGACCCAGTACTTC. Translation: CASSGREYGGETQYF.

This chain links TRBV29-1 with TRBJ2-3; 11 bases align to TRBD2. The trim removed 3 bases at V and 5 bases at J, leaving 7 bases unmatched. CDR3 length: 15 residues. Germline V lookup: CDR1 SQVTM, CDR2 ANQGSEA. The CDR3 is CSVDATSGIEDTQYF. CDR3 sequence (DNA): TGCAGCGTTGATGCGACTAGCGGGATTGAAGATACGCAGTATTTT.

The gene calls are TRBV12-3 or TRBV12-4 and TRBJ2-1; D gene ambiguous. The CDR3 runs to 12 residues. Trimming took 3 bases from V and 2 from J, leaving 2 bases between them. Written as DNA, the CDR3 is TGTGCCAGCAGTTTGACCTACAATGAGCAGTTCTTC. Translation: CASSLTYNEQFF.

This chain links TRBV20-1 with TRBJ2-7, with D maybe TRBD1 (5 bases). Per germline, CDR1 DFQATT and CDR2 SNEGSKA (reference sequence). Trimming took off 0 bases at V and 3 bases at J, with 12 bases between the two ends. The CDR3 loop spans 14 amino acids. The CDR3 nucleotides read TGCAGTGCTAGAGATCTTAGGGGCAACTACGAGCAGTACTTC. Translated, it gives CSARDLRGNYEQYF.

This chain joins TRBV5-6 and TRBJ1-5; D is unclear. The CDR3 covers 13 residues. The ends were cut back, 2 bases at V and 7 bases at J, with 10 bases in the middle. CDR1 and CDR2 (germline): SGHDT, YYEEEE. This CDR3 reads CASSFETGQPQHF. CDR3 coding DNA: TGTGCCAGCAGCTTCGAGACCGGACAGCCCCAGCATTTT.

The gene calls are TRBV6-5 and TRBJ2-3, with D perhaps matching TRBD1 (5 bases). CDR3 size: 13 residues. CDR1 MNHEY and CDR2 SVGAGI come from the germline V gene. V lost 9 bases and J 4 bases, leaving 14 bases between the germline ends. The CDR3, as DNA: TGTGCCAGTCGCGAAGGGGTCGCAGATACGCAGTATTTT. Translation gives CASREGVADTQYF.

V and J are TRBV19 and TRBJ2-7; TRBD1 might be the D (6 bases). V was shortened by 5 bases and J by 6 bases, with 17 bases between the two germline ends. The germline gives CDR1 LNHDA, CDR2 SQIVND (reference sequence). CDR3 length: 14 residues. The CDR3 loop reads CASSAPGAVVEQYF. In DNA, the CDR3 is TGTGCCAGTAGTGCCCCAGGGGCCGTGGTCGAGCAGTACTTC. Full variable domain (rest looked up from reference TRBV19 and TRBJ2-7): DGGITQSPKYLFRKEGQNVTLSCEQNLNHDAMYWYRQDPGQGLRLIYYSQIVNDFQKGDIAEGYSVSREKKESFPLTVTSAQKNPTAFYLCASSAPGAVVEQYFGPGTRLTVT.

The chain combines TRBV30 with TRBJ1-1, with unresolved D. The CDR3 is made up of 10 amino acids. Germline V gives CDR1 GTSNPN, CDR2 SVGIG (reference sequence). Trimming left V 4 bases short and J 5 bases short, with 5 bases between. DNA of the CDR3: TGTGCCTGGAAGACTACTGAAGCTTTCTTT. Its translation is CAWKTTEAFF.

The genes are TRBV5-4 and TRBJ1-2; D is perhaps TRBD1 (6 bases). The length of the CDR3 is 14 residues. Germline V CDR1 and CDR2: SGHNT, YYREEE (reference sequence). Trimming took off 4 bases at V and 0 bases at J, with 10 bases between the two ends. CDR3 region: CASSHTGSNYGYTF. CDR3 nucleotide sequence: TGTGCCAGCAGCCACACAGGGTCTAACTATGGCTACACCTTC.

The chain joins TRBV27 to TRBJ2-5, with D possibly being TRBD2 (5 bases). This CDR3 contains 15 residues. Germline V gene data show CDR1 as MNHEY and CDR2 as SMNVEV (reference sequence). V was cut by 5 bases and J by 5 bases, with 18 bases left in between. The CDR3 sequence is CASSVSGNPGETQYF. In DNA, the CDR3 is TGTGCCAGCAGTGTCTCCGGGAACCCGGGGGAGACCCAGTACTTC.

V gene TRBV7-9 combines with J gene TRBJ2-5; D not certain. The V end was cut by 5 bases, the J end by 5 bases, with 12 bases between. This CDR3 spans 13 amino acids. Germline CDR1 is SEHNR and CDR2 is FQNEAQ (reference sequence). This chain's CDR3 is CASSIGPWETQYF. The DNA for the CDR3 is TGTGCCAGCAGCATTGGACCCTGGGAGACCCAGTACTTC.

This clonotype was seen just once. The chain recombines TRBV5-6 with TRBJ2-1; D is possibly TRBD1 (5 bases). The CDR3 spans 16 residues. V lost 5 bases and J lost 0, with 15 bases in between. The germline gives CDR1 SGHDT, CDR2 YYEEEE. CDR3 residues: CASSIIQASSYNEQFF. CDR3 nucleotide sequence: TGTGCCAGCAGTATAATACAGGCAAGCTCCTACAATGAGCAGTTCTTC.

The chain has TRBV30 and TRBJ1-4; D perhaps matches TRBD1 (5 bases). Trimming took off 4 bases at V and 5 bases at J, with 23 bases between the two ends. Germline V gives CDR1 GTSNPN, CDR2 SVGIG (reference sequence). CDR3 size: 17 residues. DNA of the CDR3: TGTGCCTGGACCCGTACCGTAGTAAGGGGACCCAATGAAAAACTGTTTTTT. As protein: CAWTRTVVRGPNEKLFF.

The rearrangement links TRBV20-1 to TRBJ2-5; 7 nucleotides line up with TRBD1. Germline values: CDR1 DFQATT, CDR2 SNEGSKA (reference sequence). CDR3 length: 14 amino acids. V lost 6 bases and J lost 2; bases outside the gene matches: 9. CDR3 in amino acids: CSAKTGNQQETQYF. Here the CDR3 DNA reads TGCAGTGCCAAGACAGGGAATCAGCAAGAGACCCAGTACTTC.

The V and J genes are TRBV4-3 and TRBJ1-2; D gene uncertain. The CDR3 runs to 16 residues. Trimming stripped 0 bases from V and 6 bases from J, with 17 bases between. Germline V CDR1 and CDR2: LGHNA, YSLEER. CDR3 in amino acids: CASSQEVRVLLNGYTF. CDR3 bases: TGCGCCAGCAGCCAAGAAGTAAGGGTATTATTAAATGGCTACACCTTC.

The chain is built from TRBV11-2 and TRBJ2-5; D unclear. Trimming left V 0 bases short and J 1 base short, with 9 bases between. This CDR3 spans 15 amino acids. The germline CDR1 and CDR2 sequences are SGHAT and FQNNGV. The CDR3 nucleotides are TGTGCCAGCAGCTTAGATGGCCGGACCCAAGAGACCCAGTACTTC. Its translation is CASSLDGRTQETQYF.

V usage is TRBV27 and J usage is TRBJ2-3; unclear D gene. The germline CDR1 and CDR2 sequences are MNHEY and SMNVEV (reference sequence). V lost 0 bases to trimming and J lost 4 bases, with 5 bases between them. There are 13 residues in the CDR3. DNA of the CDR3: TGTGCCAGCAGTTTATCGAAGGCAGATACGCAGTATTTT. Amino acids: CASSLSKADTQYF.

CDR3 nucleotide sequence: TGTGCCAGCAGTCATCCGATTAGCCTAGATGAGCAGTTCTTC. Amino acids: CASSHPISLDEQFF. The chain joins TRBV7-9 to TRBJ2-1; D is uncertain. The V end lost 6 bases, the J end lost 8 bases, and 17 bases lay between the germline ends. Germline CDR1 reads SEHNR; CDR2 reads FQNEAQ (reference sequence). The CDR3 has 14 residues.

V usage is TRBV27 and J usage is TRBJ1-1; 8 bases are a match to TRBD1. The length of the CDR3 is 15 residues. CDR1 is MNHEY, CDR2 SMNVEV, per germline (reference sequence). V was clipped by 3 bases and J by 2 bases; unmatched bases: 5. The CDR3 protein is CASSFSQGANTEAFF. The CDR3 DNA is TGTGCCAGCAGTTTCAGTCAGGGGGCCAACACTGAAGCTTTCTTT.

V gene TRBV18 combines with J gene TRBJ1-1; D gene uncertain. Germline V CDR1 and CDR2: KGHSH, LQKENI. CDR3 length equals 13 residues. The V and J ends lost 2 bases and 4 bases respectively, with 8 bases between them. The DNA for the CDR3 is TGTGCCAGCTCACCAGACCGGACCACTGAAGCTTTCTTT. Translating gives CASSPDRTTEAFF.

The chain is built from TRBV7-9 and TRBJ1-2; D is perhaps TRBD1 (5 bases). This CDR3 is 14 amino acids long. The germline V gene encodes CDR1 SEHNR and CDR2 FQNEAQ (reference sequence). Between the trimmed V and J ends, which lost 3 bases and 4 bases, there was a span of 12 bases. CDR3 amino acids: CASSFEGPAYGYTF. The CDR3 nucleotides are TGTGCCAGCAGCTTCGAGGGGCCGGCCTATGGCTACACCTTC.

This chain joins TRBV27 and TRBJ1-5, with 8 bases matching TRBD1. The germline gives CDR1 MNHEY, CDR2 SMNVEV (reference sequence). With V trimmed by 5 bases and J by 10 bases, 7 bases remained unmatched. The CDR3 runs to 13 residues. CDR3 in amino acids: CASSLGTGRPQHF. CDR3 DNA: TGTGCCAGCAGTCTCGGGACAGGTCGACCCCAGCATTTT.

This clonotype was recorded once. This chain connects TRBV5-5 to TRBJ2-7; TRBD1 is a possible D gene (6 bases). CDR3 length: 13 residues. Germline V gene lookup returns CDR1 SGHKS and CDR2 YYEKEE (reference sequence). V lost 4 bases and J lost 2, with 10 bases in between. CDR3 nucleotide sequence: TGTGCCAGCAGCCCAGGGGACCCCTACGAGCAGTACTTC. This encodes CASSPGDPYEQYF.

This chain joins TRBV7-9 and TRBJ1-5; D remains unclear. V dropped 2 bases and J dropped 5 bases, with 4 bases sitting between them. The CDR3 has 12 amino acids. Germline values: CDR1 SEHNR, CDR2 FQNEAQ (reference sequence). CDR3 nucleotides: TGTGCCAGCAGCTTATACGATCAGCCCCAGCATTTT. Encoded protein: CASSLYDQPQHF.

The V gene is TRBV6-5, the J gene TRBJ2-7, with a possible D match to TRBD2 (5 bases). The CDR3 has 17 amino acids. Trimming left V 0 bases short and J 0 bases short, with 15 bases between. Germline-derived CDR1 and CDR2 are MNHEY and SVGAGI. The CDR3 sequence is CASSYSLASGISYEQYF. Here the CDR3 DNA reads TGTGCCAGCAGTTACTCGCTTGCGTCGGGAATCTCCTACGAGCAGTACTTC.

The rearrangement uses TRBV29-1 and TRBJ2-1, with D perhaps matching TRBD1 (5 bases). This CDR3 contains 16 residues. V was pared by 6 bases and J by 0 bases, with 18 bases between. Germline V gene sequence: CDR1 SQVTM, CDR2 ANQGSEA. The chain's CDR3 is CSVSDSPLSSYNEQFF. The CDR3 DNA sequence: TGCAGCGTCTCAGACAGCCCTTTGAGCTCCTACAATGAGCAGTTCTTC.

The V gene is TRBV10-2, the J gene TRBJ2-5; D unclear. The CDR3 has 12 residues. V was cut by 10 bases and J by 2 bases, with 11 bases left in between. CDR1 and CDR2 from the germline V gene are WSHSY and SAAADI. The CDR3 DNA is TGCGCCACCGACGACCAACAAGAGACCCAGTACTTC. Protein: CATDDQQETQYF.

V and J are TRBV7-9 and TRBJ2-3; D not certain. The CDR3 spans 15 residues. Per germline, CDR1 SEHNR and CDR2 FQNEAQ (reference sequence). The V gene lost 1 base and the J gene lost 1 base, with 9 bases spanning the gap. The CDR3 nucleotides read TGTGCCAGCAGCTTAGTAGGAGTGGGCACAGATACGCAGTATTTT. It encodes CASSLVGVGTDTQYF. The variable domain in full, with the rest retrieved from reference TRBV7-9 and TRBJ2-3, is DTGVSQNPRHKITKRGQNVTFRCDPISEHNRLYWYRQTLGQGPEFLTYFQNEAQLEKSRLLSDRFSAERPKGSFSTLEIQRTEQGDSAMYLCASSLVGVGTDTQYFGPGTRLTVL.